The TCR beta chain described here comes from a study of blood T cell repertoires in COVID-19. The CDR3 spans 17 residues. Trimming removed 4 bases from V and 0 bases from J; junction bases left unmatched: 10. Germline V CDR1 and CDR2: SGHKS, YYEKEE (reference sequence). Generated by immunoSEQ multiplex PCR, the TCRdb table keeps only in-frame clones and is missing some. The repertoire consists of about 230,000 clones, with roughly 84% occurring once and the leading ten covering around 0.96%. The V call is TRBV5-5, the J call TRBJ2-3; 8 positions match TRBD2. The clonotype comes from a man in his forties with acute or convalescent COVID-19. The sequencing input was peripheral blood. CDR3 DNA sequence: TGTGCCAGCAGCAGACCTCTAGAGCGGGGGAGCACAGATACGCAGTATTTT. It specifies CASSRPLERGSTDTQYF.